This T cell receptor beta chain appears in the sequencing data of a study of blood T cell repertoires in COVID-19. From germline, CDR1 is SGHRS and CDR2 YFSETQ. The J segment lost 2 bases and the V segment lost 4 bases, leaving 5 bases of the junction unmatched. The CDR3 totals 14 residues. This table comes from immunoSEQ multiplex PCR, and its TCRdb copy is limited to in-frame clones, with some not included. The sample holds about 210,000 clones, around four fifths seen once. The receptor was isolated from a woman in her forties or fifties with acute or convalescent COVID-19. Specimen: peripheral blood. The rearrangement joins TRBV5-1 to TRBJ2-5; 7 positions agree with TRBD1. CDR3 amino acids: CASSTGTVQETQYF. The CDR3 DNA reads as TGCGCCAGCAGCACCGGGACAGTTCAAGAGACCCAGTACTTC.